This TCR beta chain was recovered during a study of T-cell reconstitution after alpha-beta-depleted transplantation in children. CDR1 DFQATT and CDR2 SNEGSKA come from the germline V gene (reference sequence). The CDR3 has 14 amino acids. The germline V and J ends were trimmed by 6 bases and 0 bases, with 12 bases remaining between them. TCRbeta library construction was performed incorporating unique molecular identifiers. Each CDR3 protein gets one entry after TCRdb re-called the PCR reads with MiXCR. Among roughly 590,000 distinct CDR3 sequences listed, 15% to 20% were seen once. Sequencing used PBMCs from the stem cell graft donor, obtained from the stem cell graft. The source of this sequence is a human donor who donated a stem cell graft to a child with acute myeloid leukemia. The chain couples TRBV20-1 to TRBJ2-1; D is ambiguous. This chain's CDR3 is CSAQVPNSYNEQFF. The CDR3, as DNA: TGCAGTGCGCAGGTACCGAACTCCTACAATGAGCAGTTCTTC.